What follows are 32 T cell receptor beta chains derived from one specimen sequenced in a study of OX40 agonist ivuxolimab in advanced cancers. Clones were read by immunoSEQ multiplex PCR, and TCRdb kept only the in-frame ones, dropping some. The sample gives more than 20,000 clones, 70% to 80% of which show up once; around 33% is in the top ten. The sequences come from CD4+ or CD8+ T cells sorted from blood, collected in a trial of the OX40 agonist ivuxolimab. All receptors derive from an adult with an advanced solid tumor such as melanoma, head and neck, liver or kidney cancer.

CDR3: CASSGRRDLNYEQYF. As DNA, the CDR3 is TGTGCCAGCAGCGGCAGAAGGGACCTAAACTACGAGCAGTACTTC. The rearrangement joins TRBV5-5 to TRBJ2-7; D is possibly TRBD1 or TRBD2 (5 bases each). V dropped 4 bases and J dropped 3 bases, with 17 bases sitting between them. This CDR3 has 15 amino acids. Germline V CDR1 and CDR2: SGHKS, YYEKEE (reference sequence).

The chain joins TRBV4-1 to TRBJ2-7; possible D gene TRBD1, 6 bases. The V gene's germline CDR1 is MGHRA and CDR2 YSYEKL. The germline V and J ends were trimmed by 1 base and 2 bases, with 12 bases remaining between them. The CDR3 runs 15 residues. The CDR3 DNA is TGCGCCAGCAGCCAAGTACCGGGGACACCCTACGAGCAGTACTTC. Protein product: CASSQVPGTPYEQYF.

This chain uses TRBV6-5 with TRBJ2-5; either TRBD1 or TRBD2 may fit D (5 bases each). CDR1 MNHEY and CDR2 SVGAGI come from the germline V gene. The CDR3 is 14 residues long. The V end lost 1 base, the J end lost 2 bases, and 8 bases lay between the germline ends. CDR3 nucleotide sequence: TGTGCCAGCAGTTACTGGGACGGACAAGAGACCCAGTACTTC. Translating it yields CASSYWDGQETQYF.

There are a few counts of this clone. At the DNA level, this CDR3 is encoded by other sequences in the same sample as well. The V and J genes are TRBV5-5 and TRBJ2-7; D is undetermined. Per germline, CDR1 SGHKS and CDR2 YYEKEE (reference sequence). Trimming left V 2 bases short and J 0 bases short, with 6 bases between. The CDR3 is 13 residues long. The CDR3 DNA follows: TGTGCCAGCAGCTTCGGCTACTCCTACGAGCAGTACTTC. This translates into CASSFGYSYEQYF.

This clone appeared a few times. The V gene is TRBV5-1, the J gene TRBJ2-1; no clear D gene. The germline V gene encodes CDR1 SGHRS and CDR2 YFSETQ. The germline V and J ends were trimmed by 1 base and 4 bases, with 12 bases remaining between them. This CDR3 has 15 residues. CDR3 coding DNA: TGCGCCAGCAGCTTGAGTGCTTCTTCTTACAATGAGCAGTTCTTC. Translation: CASSLSASSYNEQFF. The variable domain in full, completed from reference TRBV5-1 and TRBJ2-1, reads KAGVTQTPRYLIKTRGQQVTLSCSPISGHRSVSWYQQTPGQGLQFLFEYFSETQRNKGNFPGRFSGRQFSNSRSEMNVSTLELGDSALYLCASSLSASSYNEQFFGPGTRLTVL.

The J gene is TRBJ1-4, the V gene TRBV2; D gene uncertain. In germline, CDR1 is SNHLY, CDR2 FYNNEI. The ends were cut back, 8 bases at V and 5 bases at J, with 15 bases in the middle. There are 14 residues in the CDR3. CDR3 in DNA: TGTGCCAGCCGAGAGGGCCGGTCAAATGAAAAACTGTTTTTT. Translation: CASREGRSNEKLFF.

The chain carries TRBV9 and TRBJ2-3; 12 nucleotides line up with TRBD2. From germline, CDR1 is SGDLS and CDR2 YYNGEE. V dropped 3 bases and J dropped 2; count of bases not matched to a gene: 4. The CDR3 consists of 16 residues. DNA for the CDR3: TGTGCCAGCAGCGACGGACTAGCGGGAAACACAGATACGCAGTATTTT. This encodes CASSDGLAGNTDTQYF.

CDR3: CASSPPGQGVSETQYF. The CDR3 DNA reads as TGTGCCAGCAGCCCACCGGGACAGGGGGTTTCGGAGACCCAGTACTTC. The V and J genes are TRBV9 and TRBJ2-5, with 11 bases fitting TRBD1. Germline trimming cut 4 bases from V and 5 bases from J; bases unmatched to any gene: 10. CDR1 is SGDLS, CDR2 YYNGEE, per germline. CDR3 length: 16 amino acids.

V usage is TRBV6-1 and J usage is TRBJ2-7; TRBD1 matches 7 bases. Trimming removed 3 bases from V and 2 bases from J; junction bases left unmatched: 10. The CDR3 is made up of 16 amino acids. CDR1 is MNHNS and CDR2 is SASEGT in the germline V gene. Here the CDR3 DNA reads TGTGCCAGCAGTGATCCCGCTGACAGGGCCCCCTACGAGCAGTACTTC. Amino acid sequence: CASSDPADRAPYEQYF.

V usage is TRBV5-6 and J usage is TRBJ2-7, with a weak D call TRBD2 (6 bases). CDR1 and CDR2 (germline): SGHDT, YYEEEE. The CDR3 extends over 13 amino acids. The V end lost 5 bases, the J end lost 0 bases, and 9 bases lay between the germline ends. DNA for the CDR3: TGTGCCAGCAGTCGGGGGAGCTCCTACGAGCAGTACTTC. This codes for CASSRGSSYEQYF.

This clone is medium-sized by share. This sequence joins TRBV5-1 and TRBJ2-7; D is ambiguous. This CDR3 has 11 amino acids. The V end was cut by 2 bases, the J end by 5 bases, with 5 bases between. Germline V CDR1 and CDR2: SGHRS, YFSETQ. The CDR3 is CASSFTDEQYF. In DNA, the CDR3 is TGCGCCAGCAGCTTCACGGACGAGCAGTACTTC.

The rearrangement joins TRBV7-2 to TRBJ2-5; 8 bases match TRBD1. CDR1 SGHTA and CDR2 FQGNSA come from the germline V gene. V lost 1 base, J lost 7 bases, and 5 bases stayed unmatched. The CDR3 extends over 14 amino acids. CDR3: CASSLGTGKGTQYF. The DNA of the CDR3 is TGTGCCAGCAGCTTAGGGACAGGGAAGGGGACCCAGTACTTC.

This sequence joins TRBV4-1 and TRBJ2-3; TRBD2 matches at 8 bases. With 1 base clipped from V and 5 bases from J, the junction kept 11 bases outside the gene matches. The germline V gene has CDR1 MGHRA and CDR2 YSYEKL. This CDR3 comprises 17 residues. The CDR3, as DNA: TGCGCCAGCAGCCAAGTTATTGGGCGGGAGGTCGGAGATACGCAGTATTTT. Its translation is CASSQVIGREVGDTQYF.

Written as DNA, the CDR3 is TGTGCCACTCCTGGGATGGCGGGGACAAGGGATACGCAGTATTTT. It translates to CATPGMAGTRDTQYF. The chain links TRBV19 to TRBJ2-3; D may correspond to TRBD1 or TRBD2 (6 bases each). V lost 10 bases and J lost 6, with 23 bases in between. Looked up from germline, CDR1 is LNHDA and CDR2 is SQIVND (reference sequence). The CDR3 contains 15 residues.

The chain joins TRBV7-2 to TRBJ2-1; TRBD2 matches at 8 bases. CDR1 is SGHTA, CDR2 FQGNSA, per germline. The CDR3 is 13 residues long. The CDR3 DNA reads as TGTGCGACACCCAGCGGGGGCTACAATGAGCAGTTCTTC. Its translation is CATPSGGYNEQFF. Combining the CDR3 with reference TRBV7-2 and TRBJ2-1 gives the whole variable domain GAGVSQSPSNKVTEKGKDVELRCDPISGHTALYWYRQSLGQGLEFLIYFQGNSAPDKSGLPSDRFSAERTGGSVSTLTIQRTQQEDSAVYLCATPSGGYNEQFFGPGTRLTVL.

This CDR3 is CASSWGGTISGNTIYF. CDR3 DNA: TGTGCCAGCAGCTGGGGGGGAACAATCTCTGGAAACACCATATATTTT. The J gene is TRBJ1-3, the V gene TRBV5-6, with D possibly TRBD1 on 5 matching bases. The germline gives CDR1 SGHDT, CDR2 YYEEEE. V was shortened by 3 bases and J by 0 bases, with 13 bases between the two germline ends. This CDR3 is built from 16 residues.

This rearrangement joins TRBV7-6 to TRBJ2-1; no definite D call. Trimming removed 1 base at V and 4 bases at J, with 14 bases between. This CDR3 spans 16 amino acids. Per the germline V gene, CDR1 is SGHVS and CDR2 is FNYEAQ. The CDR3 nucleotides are TGTGCCAGCAGCTTAGAATTGTCTTCCCTTTACAATGAGCAGTTCTTC. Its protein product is CASSLELSSLYNEQFF.

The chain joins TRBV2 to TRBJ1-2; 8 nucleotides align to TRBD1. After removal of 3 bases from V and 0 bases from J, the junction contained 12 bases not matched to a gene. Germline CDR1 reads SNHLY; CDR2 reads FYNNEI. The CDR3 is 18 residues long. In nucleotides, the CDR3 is TGTGCCAGCAGTGACCTCCGGGACAGGAGATATACTAACTATGGCTACACCTTC. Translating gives CASSDLRDRRYTNYGYTF.

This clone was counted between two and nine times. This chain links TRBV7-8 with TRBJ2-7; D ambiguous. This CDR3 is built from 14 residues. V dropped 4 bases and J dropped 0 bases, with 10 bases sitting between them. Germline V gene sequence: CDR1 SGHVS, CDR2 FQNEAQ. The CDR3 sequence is CASSSGPGSYEQYF. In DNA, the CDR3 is TGTGCCAGCAGCTCCGGTCCCGGCTCCTACGAGCAGTACTTC.

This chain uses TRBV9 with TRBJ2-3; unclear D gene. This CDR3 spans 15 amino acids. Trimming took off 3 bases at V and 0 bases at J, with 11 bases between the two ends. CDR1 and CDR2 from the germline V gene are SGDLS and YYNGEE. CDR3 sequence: CASSEGTTSTDTQYF. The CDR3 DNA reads TGTGCCAGCAGCGAGGGTACCACTAGCACAGATACGCAGTATTTT.

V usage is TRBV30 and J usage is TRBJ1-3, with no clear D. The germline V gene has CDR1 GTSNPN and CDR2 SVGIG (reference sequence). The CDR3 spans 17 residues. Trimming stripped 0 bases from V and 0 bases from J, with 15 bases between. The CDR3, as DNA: TGTGCCTGGAGTGTAATCAGTAGTAGGAGCTCTGGAAACACCATATATTTT. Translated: CAWSVISSRSSGNTIYF.

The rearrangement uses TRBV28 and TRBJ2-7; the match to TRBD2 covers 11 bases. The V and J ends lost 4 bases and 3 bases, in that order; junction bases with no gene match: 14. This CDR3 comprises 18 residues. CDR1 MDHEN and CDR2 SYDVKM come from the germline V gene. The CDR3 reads CASSSPITLAGGSYEQYF. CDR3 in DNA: TGTGCCAGCAGTTCCCCGATCACCCTAGCGGGAGGTAGCTACGAGCAGTACTTC.

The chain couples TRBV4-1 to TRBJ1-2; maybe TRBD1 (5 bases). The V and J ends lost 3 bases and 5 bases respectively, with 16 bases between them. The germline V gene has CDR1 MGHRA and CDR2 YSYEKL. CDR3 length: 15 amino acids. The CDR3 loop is CASSQSGAFGYGYTF. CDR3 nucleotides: TGCGCCAGCAGCCAGTCTGGGGCCTTCGGGTATGGCTACACCTTC.

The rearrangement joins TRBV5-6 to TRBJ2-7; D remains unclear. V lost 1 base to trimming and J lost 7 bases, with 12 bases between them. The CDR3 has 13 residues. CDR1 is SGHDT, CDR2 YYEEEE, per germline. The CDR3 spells CASSLLYPDEQYF. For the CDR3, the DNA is TGTGCCAGCAGCTTGCTCTACCCTGATGAGCAGTACTTC.

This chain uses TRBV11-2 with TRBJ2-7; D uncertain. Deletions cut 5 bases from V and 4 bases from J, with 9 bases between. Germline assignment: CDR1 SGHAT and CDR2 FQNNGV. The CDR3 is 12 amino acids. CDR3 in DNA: TGTGCCAGCAGCCCGCCTGGGTACGAGCAGTACTTC. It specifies CASSPPGYEQYF.

DNA for the CDR3: TGTGCCAGCAGCTTGGGTAGCGGGGATCAGTTCTTC. Translated: CASSLGSGDQFF. The J gene is TRBJ2-1, the V gene TRBV5-6; 8 nucleotides agree with TRBD2. Germline loops: CDR1 SGHDT, CDR2 YYEEEE. The V segment lost 0 bases and the J segment 13 bases; nucleotides outside the gene matches: 3. The CDR3 consists of 12 residues.

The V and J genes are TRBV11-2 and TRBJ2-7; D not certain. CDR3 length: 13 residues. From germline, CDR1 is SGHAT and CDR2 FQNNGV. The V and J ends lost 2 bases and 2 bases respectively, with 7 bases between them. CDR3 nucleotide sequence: TGTGCCAGCAGCTTATGGTCTACCTACGAGCAGTACTTC. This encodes CASSLWSTYEQYF.

CDR3 protein: CASSLGRDTQYF. In nucleotides, the CDR3 is TGTGCCAGCAGCTTGGGCCGTGATACGCAGTATTTT. The gene calls are TRBV11-2 and TRBJ2-3; D not resolved. The ends were cut back, 3 bases at V and 6 bases at J, with 7 bases in the middle. Germline V gives CDR1 SGHAT, CDR2 FQNNGV. The CDR3 consists of 12 residues.

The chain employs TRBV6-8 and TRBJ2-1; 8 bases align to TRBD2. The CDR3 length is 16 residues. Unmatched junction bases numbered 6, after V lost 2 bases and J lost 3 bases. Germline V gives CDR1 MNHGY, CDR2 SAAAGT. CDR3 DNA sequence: TGTGCCAGCAGTTACAAAGTAGCGGGACTCTACAATGAGCAGTTCTTC. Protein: CASSYKVAGLYNEQFF.

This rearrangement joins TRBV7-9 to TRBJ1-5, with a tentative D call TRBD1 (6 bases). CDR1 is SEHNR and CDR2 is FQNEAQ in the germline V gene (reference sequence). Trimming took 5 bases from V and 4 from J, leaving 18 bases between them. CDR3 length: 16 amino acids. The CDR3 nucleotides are TGTGCCAGCAGCCGCCAAACAGGGCTTCTAAATCAGCCCCAGCATTTT. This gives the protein CASSRQTGLLNQPQHF.

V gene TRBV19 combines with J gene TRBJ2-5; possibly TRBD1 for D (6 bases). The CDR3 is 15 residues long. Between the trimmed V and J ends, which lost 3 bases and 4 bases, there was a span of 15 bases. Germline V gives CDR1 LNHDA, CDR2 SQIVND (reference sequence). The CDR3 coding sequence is TGTGCCAGTAGTATCTCCCACCAGGGGCCAGAGACCCAGTACTTC. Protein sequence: CASSISHQGPETQYF.

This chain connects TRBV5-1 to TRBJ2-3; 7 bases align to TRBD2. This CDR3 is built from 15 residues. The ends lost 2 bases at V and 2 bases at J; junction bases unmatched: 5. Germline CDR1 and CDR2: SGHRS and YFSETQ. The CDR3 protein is CASSLNAGATDTQYF. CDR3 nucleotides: TGCGCCAGCAGCTTAAATGCGGGAGCCACAGATACGCAGTATTTT.